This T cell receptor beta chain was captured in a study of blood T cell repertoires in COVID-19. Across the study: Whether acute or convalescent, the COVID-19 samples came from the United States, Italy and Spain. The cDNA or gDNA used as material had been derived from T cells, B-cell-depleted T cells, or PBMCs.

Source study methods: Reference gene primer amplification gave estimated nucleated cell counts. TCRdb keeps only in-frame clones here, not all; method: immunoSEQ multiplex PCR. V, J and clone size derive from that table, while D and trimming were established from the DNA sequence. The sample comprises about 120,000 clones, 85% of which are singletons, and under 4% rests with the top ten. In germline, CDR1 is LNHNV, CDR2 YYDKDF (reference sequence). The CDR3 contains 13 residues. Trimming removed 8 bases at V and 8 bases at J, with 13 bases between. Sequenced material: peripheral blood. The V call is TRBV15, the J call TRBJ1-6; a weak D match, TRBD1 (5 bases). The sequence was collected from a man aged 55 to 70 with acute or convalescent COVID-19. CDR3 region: CATGQGLDSPLHF. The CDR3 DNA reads TGTGCCACCGGTCAGGGACTTGATTCACCCCTCCACTTT.